This T cell receptor beta chain was obtained from a study of T cell responses to AZD1222 COVID-19 vaccine. Whole-study findings and limits: Reports say nearly half of spike-specific TCRs go after unmutated variant regions.

This CDR3 has 14 residues. V shed 7 bases and J 6 bases; nucleotides not matched to a gene: 7. Germline V gene data show CDR1 as MNHNS and CDR2 as SASEGT. The table lists this clone with a few counts. Its antigen remains unknown. Assay: immunoSEQ multiplex PCR; the TCRdb copy retains only in-frame clones and omits some. Among some 130,000 clones listed, 84% were seen once. V is TRBV6-1 and J is TRBJ1-4; 8 bases align to TRBD1. This TCR was recovered from an adult in good health. The sample here was peripheral blood, taken on day 0 of AZD1222 vaccination. The CDR3 loop reads CASKGRGQDEKLFF. CDR3 nucleotide sequence: TGTGCCAGCAAGGGCAGGGGGCAAGATGAAAAACTGTTTTTT.